One and the same sample provided the 5 T cell receptor beta chains below, sequenced in a study of blood T cell repertoires in COVID-19. Repertoires were generated with immunoSEQ multiplex PCR, while TCRdb's copy carries only in-frame clones and drops some. The data show about 90,000 clones, with about 90% seen just once and around 2.8% held by the top ten. Specimen: peripheral blood. Receptor source: a middle-aged man with COVID-19, enrolled during active disease.

The chain recombines TRBV28 with TRBJ1-1, with D perhaps matching TRBD1 (5 bases). CDR1 and CDR2 from the germline V gene are MDHEN and SYDVKM. Trimming shortened V by 6 bases and J by 7 bases, and 12 bases separated the two germline ends. The CDR3 length is 12 residues. CDR3 in amino acids: CASREGNLEAFF. The CDR3 DNA is TGTGCCAGCAGGGAGGGGAACCTTGAAGCTTTCTTT.

The genes are TRBV2 and TRBJ2-5, with TRBD1 matching 9 bases. CDR1 SNHLY and CDR2 FYNNEI come from the germline V gene. This CDR3 has 12 residues. The V gene end was trimmed by 8 bases and the J gene end by 7 bases; junction bases not matched to a gene: 5. The CDR3 coding sequence is TGTGCCAGCGGGAGACAGGGGGGGACCCAGTACTTC. Its protein product is CASGRQGGTQYF.

A word on this clone: Other DNA sequences from this sample encode an identical CDR3 as well. The chain is built from TRBV6-6 and TRBJ2-7, with 7 bases lining up with TRBD1. This CDR3 spans 13 amino acids. Germline trimming cut 6 bases from V and 4 bases from J; bases unmatched to any gene: 6. The germline CDR1 and CDR2 sequences are MNHNY and SVGAGI (reference sequence). The CDR3 loop is CASSLGQTYEQYF. The CDR3 DNA sequence: TGTGCCAGCAGCCTGGGACAGACTTACGAGCAGTACTTC.

The J gene is TRBJ1-1, the V gene TRBV19; maybe TRBD1 (6 bases). This CDR3 spans 15 amino acids. Germline values: CDR1 LNHDA, CDR2 SQIVND (reference sequence). Trimming took off 4 bases at V and 0 bases at J, with 12 bases between the two ends. The CDR3 sequence is CASSTDRNMNTEAFF. In DNA, the CDR3 is TGTGCCAGTAGTACGGACAGAAACATGAACACTGAAGCTTTCTTT.

The chain is built from TRBV7-8 and TRBJ2-3; 9 bases line up with TRBD2. Germline V CDR1 and CDR2: SGHVS, FQNEAQ. The CDR3 runs to 16 residues. V lost 2 bases to trimming and J lost 4 bases; unmatched junction nucleotides: 7. The CDR3 DNA reads TGTGCCAGCAGCTTAAATAGCGGGGGCCTGTCAGATACGCAGTATTTT. This translates into CASSLNSGGLSDTQYF. The full variable domain, in which reference TRBV7-8 and TRBJ2-3 provide the parts outside the CDR3, is GAGVSQSPRYKVAKRGQDVALRCDPISGHVSLFWYQQALGQGPEFLTYFQNEAQLDKSGLPSDRFFAERPEGSVSTLKIQRTQQEDSAVYLCASSLNSGGLSDTQYFGPGTRLTVL.